A selection of T cell receptor beta chains follows, all from one sample in a study of blood T cells in healthy people across ages. TCRdb processed the 5' RACE reads anew with MiXCR; each CDR3 protein has one entry. Here the sample spans roughly 930,000 distinct CDR3 sequences, 45% to 50% being singletons. The specimen was blood. Source of these receptors: a man under 40 in good health. Each CDR3 is given with its conserved first and last residue. The order of the fields is D gene, J gene, CDR3 length, clone size, V gene, CDR3 DNA, CDR3 protein. D genes are given only for firm matches. The size entry is marked missing in some rows and otherwise reads once, few, many or a size class.

d_call: .; j_call: TRBJ2-3; cdr3_length: 16; clone_size: .; v_call: TRBV7-2; cdr3_nt: TGTGCCAGCAGCATAGGGACCGGACTGAGCACAGATACGCAGTATTTT; cdr3_aa: CASSIGTGLSTDTQYF
d_call: TRBD1; j_call: TRBJ2-7; cdr3_length: 16; clone_size: .; v_call: TRBV4-3; cdr3_nt: TGCGCCAGCAGCCAAGAGGGGGACAGGAGAACCTACGAGCAGTACTTC; cdr3_aa: CASSQEGDRRTYEQYF
d_call: TRBD1; j_call: TRBJ2-7; cdr3_length: 15; clone_size: once; v_call: TRBV7-2; cdr3_nt: TGTGCCAGCAGCTTTCAGGGGGCCGCCTACAATGAGCAGTACTTC; cdr3_aa: CASSFQGAAYNEQYF
d_call: TRBD1; j_call: TRBJ2-7; cdr3_length: 14; clone_size: few; v_call: TRBV28; cdr3_nt: TGTGCCAGCAAAGAGACAGGGAACGCCTACGAGCAGTACTTC; cdr3_aa: CASKETGNAYEQYF
d_call: TRBD2; j_call: TRBJ2-7; cdr3_length: 15; clone_size: few; v_call: TRBV28; cdr3_nt: TGTGCCAGCCTCGGGCTAGCGGGGGTGAACTACGAGCAGTACTTC; cdr3_aa: CASLGLAGVNYEQYF
d_call: TRBD1; j_call: TRBJ2-7; cdr3_length: 15; clone_size: few; v_call: TRBV4-3; cdr3_nt: TGCGCCAGCAGCCAAGCGCAGGGGGCCTCCTACGAGCAGTACTTC; cdr3_aa: CASSQAQGASYEQYF
d_call: .; j_call: TRBJ2-3; cdr3_length: 14; clone_size: .; v_call: TRBV5-1; cdr3_nt: TGCGCCAGCAGGATTCGGGGGCGTACGGATACGCAGTATTTT; cdr3_aa: CASRIRGRTDTQYF
d_call: .; j_call: TRBJ1-5; cdr3_length: 13; clone_size: .; v_call: TRBV29-1; cdr3_nt: TGCAGCGTCCTCGACGGTGGCAATCAGCCCCAGCATTTT; cdr3_aa: CSVLDGGNQPQHF
d_call: .; j_call: TRBJ2-6; cdr3_length: 17; clone_size: .; v_call: TRBV2; cdr3_nt: TGTGCCAGCATGGTCCACAGGCGAATCTCTGGGGCCAACGTCCTGACTTTC; cdr3_aa: CASMVHRRISGANVLTF
d_call: .; j_call: TRBJ1-5; cdr3_length: 21; clone_size: once; v_call: TRBV7-6; cdr3_nt: TGTGCCAGCAGCTTAAACCCTGCGGAAACCGACAGCCCCGCACTTTATCAGCCCCAGCATTTT; cdr3_aa: CASSLNPAETDSPALYQPQHF
d_call: TRBD1; j_call: TRBJ2-1; cdr3_length: 17; clone_size: many; v_call: TRBV7-9; cdr3_nt: TGTGCCAGCAGCTCCCCGGTCTGGACAGGGGAGTACAATGAGCAGTTCTTC; cdr3_aa: CASSSPVWTGEYNEQFF
d_call: .; j_call: TRBJ1-1; cdr3_length: 15; clone_size: .; v_call: TRBV5-5; cdr3_nt: TGTGCCAGCAGCGGTAGGACGGCTAGAGGGGCTGAAGCTTTCTTT; cdr3_aa: CASSGRTARGAEAFF
d_call: TRBD1; j_call: TRBJ2-4; cdr3_length: 13; clone_size: many; v_call: TRBV7-2; cdr3_nt: TGTGCCAGCAGCTTAAACAGGGGCAACATTCAGTACTTC; cdr3_aa: CASSLNRGNIQYF
d_call: .; j_call: TRBJ1-1; cdr3_length: 14; clone_size: .; v_call: TRBV7-2; cdr3_nt: TGTGCCAGCAGCTTAGGGTATGTGAACACTGAAGCTTTCTTT; cdr3_aa: CASSLGYVNTEAFF
d_call: TRBD1; j_call: TRBJ1-2; cdr3_length: 18; clone_size: .; v_call: TRBV5-1; cdr3_nt: TGCGCCAGCAGCTTGAGCTCGGGACAGGCGTTACCTAACTATGGCTACACCTTC; cdr3_aa: CASSLSSGQALPNYGYTF
d_call: .; j_call: TRBJ2-7; cdr3_length: 13; clone_size: many; v_call: TRBV29-1; cdr3_nt: TGCAGCGTTGAATGGGCAGCCACCTACGAGCAGTACTTC; cdr3_aa: CSVEWAATYEQYF
d_call: TRBD2; j_call: TRBJ2-3; cdr3_length: 14; clone_size: many; v_call: TRBV7-2; cdr3_nt: TGTGCCAGCAGCCCAGGGACTAGCGCAGATACGCAGTATTTT; cdr3_aa: CASSPGTSADTQYF
d_call: .; j_call: TRBJ2-5; cdr3_length: 15; clone_size: .; v_call: TRBV20-1; cdr3_nt: TGCAGTGCTAGAGAGGGGGAGACTAGGTTGGAGACCCAGTACTTC; cdr3_aa: CSAREGETRLETQYF
d_call: TRBD1; j_call: TRBJ2-7; cdr3_length: 13; clone_size: .; v_call: TRBV20-1; cdr3_nt: TGCAGTGGGAGCGGACAGGGCCGCTACGAGCAGTACTTC; cdr3_aa: CSGSGQGRYEQYF
d_call: .; j_call: TRBJ1-4; cdr3_length: 12; clone_size: .; v_call: TRBV10-3; cdr3_nt: TGTGCCACTCAGGAGGTAAAAGAAAAACTGTTTTTT; cdr3_aa: CATQEVKEKLFF
d_call: .; j_call: TRBJ2-1; cdr3_length: 12; clone_size: few; v_call: TRBV29-1; cdr3_nt: TGCAGCGTTCAGGGATCCTACAATGAGCAGTTCTTC; cdr3_aa: CSVQGSYNEQFF
d_call: .; j_call: TRBJ1-6; cdr3_length: 16; clone_size: few; v_call: TRBV27; cdr3_nt: TGTGCCAGCAGTTTCCAGGGGAACTCCTATAATTCACCCCTCCACTTT; cdr3_aa: CASSFQGNSYNSPLHF
d_call: TRBD1; j_call: TRBJ2-4; cdr3_length: 15; clone_size: few; v_call: TRBV20-1; cdr3_nt: TGCAGTGCGCTGGACGGGGACAGGGGGAAAAACATTCAGTACTTC; cdr3_aa: CSALDGDRGKNIQYF
d_call: TRBD1; j_call: TRBJ2-1; cdr3_length: 16; clone_size: .; v_call: TRBV6-5; cdr3_nt: TGTGCCAGCAGCCGGCCCGGGACAGGGTTCCGCAATGAGCAGTTCTTC; cdr3_aa: CASSRPGTGFRNEQFF
d_call: TRBD1; j_call: TRBJ2-3; cdr3_length: 18; clone_size: few; v_call: TRBV28; cdr3_nt: TGTGCCAGCAGTTCGATAGAGGTGGGGACAGGGAGCACAGATACGCAGTATTTT; cdr3_aa: CASSSIEVGTGSTDTQYF
d_call: .; j_call: TRBJ2-1; cdr3_length: 15; clone_size: many; v_call: TRBV5-1; cdr3_nt: TGCGCCAGCAGCTTGGCGGGACTTTTTCTCAATGAGCAGTTCTTC; cdr3_aa: CASSLAGLFLNEQFF
d_call: .; j_call: TRBJ1-5; cdr3_length: 15; clone_size: .; v_call: TRBV12-3/TRBV12-4; cdr3_nt: TGTGCCAGCAGTTTGTCACAGTATAGCAATCAGCCCCAGCATTTT; cdr3_aa: CASSLSQYSNQPQHF
d_call: .; j_call: TRBJ2-5; cdr3_length: 14; clone_size: .; v_call: TRBV18; cdr3_nt: TGTGCCAGCTCACCCGGGGTCAGCCAAGAGACCCAGTACTTC; cdr3_aa: CASSPGVSQETQYF
d_call: TRBD1; j_call: TRBJ2-1; cdr3_length: 15; clone_size: few; v_call: TRBV4-2; cdr3_nt: TGTGCCAGCAGCCAAGGGGACAGACCTCTTGATGAGCAGTTCTTC; cdr3_aa: CASSQGDRPLDEQFF
d_call: .; j_call: TRBJ2-6; cdr3_length: 15; clone_size: .; v_call: TRBV4-1; cdr3_nt: TGCGCCAGCAGCCAATTGAAGGCTGGGGCCAACGTCCTGACTTTC; cdr3_aa: CASSQLKAGANVLTF
d_call: .; j_call: TRBJ2-1; cdr3_length: 15; clone_size: .; v_call: TRBV6-2/TRBV6-3; cdr3_nt: TGTGCCAGCAGTTACCCGGGTTTGCCCAACAATGAGCAGTTCTTC; cdr3_aa: CASSYPGLPNNEQFF
d_call: .; j_call: TRBJ2-2; cdr3_length: 14; clone_size: .; v_call: TRBV11-2; cdr3_nt: TGTGCCAGCAGCTTAGAGGCGGGTCTCGGGGAGCTGTTTTTT; cdr3_aa: CASSLEAGLGELFF
d_call: .; j_call: TRBJ2-3; cdr3_length: 15; clone_size: .; v_call: TRBV5-5; cdr3_nt: TGTGCCAGCAGCTTGCTCGACCCAGGGTTCCATACGCAGTATTTT; cdr3_aa: CASSLLDPGFHTQYF
d_call: TRBD1; j_call: TRBJ1-1; cdr3_length: 13; clone_size: .; v_call: TRBV11-3; cdr3_nt: TGTGCCAGCAGCTTCGGACAGGGGCCTGAAGCTTTCTTT; cdr3_aa: CASSFGQGPEAFF
d_call: .; j_call: TRBJ2-1; cdr3_length: 15; clone_size: few; v_call: TRBV20-1; cdr3_nt: TGCAGTGCTAGAGAAGGAGGGGGGGTTCATAATGAGCAGTTCTTC; cdr3_aa: CSAREGGGVHNEQFF
d_call: .; j_call: TRBJ2-1; cdr3_length: 13; clone_size: many; v_call: TRBV4-1; cdr3_nt: TGCGCCAGCAGCCAAGAATTACGGGATGAGCAGTTCTTC; cdr3_aa: CASSQELRDEQFF
d_call: .; j_call: TRBJ2-7; cdr3_length: 12; clone_size: .; v_call: TRBV10-3; cdr3_nt: TGTGCCGCGAGAGGCGGGGACTACGAGCAGTACTTC; cdr3_aa: CAARGGDYEQYF
d_call: .; j_call: TRBJ2-7; cdr3_length: 13; clone_size: few; v_call: TRBV28; cdr3_nt: TGTGCCAGCAGTCCTACACAGGGATCCGAGCAGTACTTC; cdr3_aa: CASSPTQGSEQYF
d_call: .; j_call: TRBJ2-2; cdr3_length: 12; clone_size: few; v_call: TRBV30; cdr3_nt: TGTGCCTGGAGTGTCGGGGCCGGGGAGCTGTTTTTT; cdr3_aa: CAWSVGAGELFF
d_call: .; j_call: TRBJ1-4; cdr3_length: 14; clone_size: once; v_call: TRBV7-9; cdr3_nt: TGTGCCAGCAGCTCGTACAGCACTAATGAAAAACTGTTTTTT; cdr3_aa: CASSSYSTNEKLFF
d_call: .; j_call: TRBJ2-1; cdr3_length: 15; clone_size: few; v_call: TRBV9; cdr3_nt: TGTGCCAGCAGCGAGGGAGGCCGAGGGTACAATGAGCAGTTCTTC; cdr3_aa: CASSEGGRGYNEQFF
d_call: .; j_call: TRBJ1-6; cdr3_length: 15; clone_size: .; v_call: TRBV20-1; cdr3_nt: TGCAGTGCTAAAGGGGCGACGACCTATAATTCACCCCTCCACTTT; cdr3_aa: CSAKGATTYNSPLHF
d_call: TRBD2; j_call: TRBJ2-7; cdr3_length: 15; clone_size: .; v_call: TRBV12-3/TRBV12-4; cdr3_nt: TGTGCCAGCAGTTTAGTGCTAGCGGGGGACCACGAGCAGTACTTC; cdr3_aa: CASSLVLAGDHEQYF
d_call: TRBD1; j_call: TRBJ2-1; cdr3_length: 14; clone_size: .; v_call: TRBV6-2/TRBV6-3; cdr3_nt: TGTGCCAGCACCACAGGGGGGCACTACAATGAGCAGTTCTTC; cdr3_aa: CASTTGGHYNEQFF
d_call: .; j_call: TRBJ2-1; cdr3_length: 15; clone_size: few; v_call: TRBV7-3; cdr3_nt: TGTGCCAGCAGCTTACAAGCGGGCCTGGACAATGAGCAGTTCTTC; cdr3_aa: CASSLQAGLDNEQFF
d_call: .; j_call: TRBJ2-7; cdr3_length: 14; clone_size: .; v_call: TRBV3-1; cdr3_nt: TGTGCCAGCAGCCAATATCCGGTAGGGAAGTGGCAGTACTTC; cdr3_aa: CASSQYPVGKWQYF
d_call: .; j_call: TRBJ1-2; cdr3_length: 15; clone_size: .; v_call: TRBV3-1; cdr3_nt: TGTGCCAGCAGCCAAGCGGGGTACGGGAACTATGGCTACACCTTC; cdr3_aa: CASSQAGYGNYGYTF
d_call: TRBD1; j_call: TRBJ2-7; cdr3_length: 14; clone_size: .; v_call: TRBV4-3; cdr3_nt: TGCGCCAGCAGTTTGGATCCGGGACAGGGGGAGCAGTACTTC; cdr3_aa: CASSLDPGQGEQYF
d_call: .; j_call: TRBJ1-6; cdr3_length: 15; clone_size: .; v_call: TRBV27; cdr3_nt: TGTGCCAGCAGTGGCAGGGATCCCTATAATTCACCCCTCCACTTT; cdr3_aa: CASSGRDPYNSPLHF
d_call: TRBD1; j_call: TRBJ1-1; cdr3_length: 13; clone_size: .; v_call: TRBV29-1; cdr3_nt: TGCAGCGGTCACAGGGGGAAGGACACTGAAGCTTTCTTT; cdr3_aa: CSGHRGKDTEAFF
d_call: .; j_call: TRBJ2-1; cdr3_length: 14; clone_size: .; v_call: TRBV7-2; cdr3_nt: TGTGCCAGCAGCTACGGGAACCTCAACAATGAGCAGTTCTTC; cdr3_aa: CASSYGNLNNEQFF
d_call: .; j_call: TRBJ1-2; cdr3_length: 14; clone_size: few; v_call: TRBV10-3; cdr3_nt: TGTGCCATCAGTGAGTCGGAACAGAACTATGGCTACACCTTC; cdr3_aa: CAISESEQNYGYTF